This T cell receptor beta chain derives from a study of CD8 T cells in Susac syndrome. A quantity of about 0.5 to 1 ug RNA underwent reverse transcription using random hexamers. With immunoSEQ multiplex PCR, TCR beta CDR3 was amplified across 54 Vbeta and 13 Jbeta. TCRdb ran MiXCR on the immunoSEQ multiplex PCR reads and lists one entry per CDR3 protein. The sample has 140,000 to 150,000 distinct CDR3 sequences, roughly 94% seen once. There are 13 residues in the CDR3. The junction had 1 base not matched to a gene; V was cut back by 5 bases and J by 4 bases. The germline CDR1 and CDR2 sequences are MNHEY and SVGEGT. From blood CD8+ and CD4+ T cells, TCR beta sequences were generated. Controls were drawn from healthy donors and were matched for age and sex.

This clonotype originated in a human donor in good health. The V gene is TRBV6-2 or TRBV6-3, the J gene TRBJ2-3; TRBD1 matches 9 bases. The sequencing input was CD4+ T cells from PBMCs. As DNA, the CDR3 is TGTGCCAGCAGTCGGACAGGGGCAGATACGCAGTATTTT. It translates to CASSRTGADTQYF.